Shown below are 28 T cell receptor beta chains from a single sample sequenced in a study of blood T cell repertoires in COVID-19. Data came from immunoSEQ multiplex PCR; TCRdb stores just in-frame clones and leaves some out. The repertoire holds under 95,000 clones, with roughly 83% as singletons. Specimen: peripheral blood. These TCRs come from a woman of 80 years or more with active or convalescent COVID-19.

The chain links TRBV28 to TRBJ1-2; D not certain. Looked up from germline, CDR1 is MDHEN and CDR2 is SYDVKM. Deletions cut 6 bases from V and 3 bases from J, with 14 bases between. The CDR3 sequence is 14 residues long. The CDR3 protein is CASSHGGWDYGYTF. CDR3 coding DNA: TGTGCCAGCAGCCACGGAGGTTGGGACTATGGCTACACCTTC.

This clone was seen just once. The V call is TRBV18, the J call TRBJ2-5, with a tentative D call TRBD2 (7 bases). From germline, CDR1 is KGHSH and CDR2 LQKENI. With 3 bases removed from V and 4 bases from J, the gap between germline ends came to 12 bases. There are 14 residues in the CDR3. The CDR3 spells CASSPRGARETQYF. In DNA, the CDR3 is TGTGCCAGCTCACCTCGGGGGGCTCGAGAGACCCAGTACTTC.

The J gene is TRBJ2-1, the V gene TRBV28; 7 bases match TRBD2. The V and J ends lost 7 bases and 9 bases, in that order; junction bases with no gene match: 18. This CDR3 is built from 16 residues. Germline V lookup: CDR1 MDHEN, CDR2 SYDVKM. The CDR3 nucleotides read TGTGCCAGCATTATTAGCGGGCAGTGGGGGTTCGCTGAGCAGTTCTTC. It codes for CASIISGQWGFAEQFF.

The genes are TRBV2 and TRBJ1-1; TRBD1 might be the D (6 bases). CDR1 SNHLY and CDR2 FYNNEI come from the germline V gene. V was cut by 3 bases and J by 1 base, with 15 bases left in between. This CDR3 is 16 amino acids long. This chain's CDR3 is CASSDYGGRGNTEAFF. DNA of the CDR3: TGTGCCAGCAGTGATTATGGGGGCAGGGGGAACACTGAAGCTTTCTTT.

The chain has TRBV5-5 and TRBJ1-2, with 10 nucleotides matching TRBD1. Losses at the gene ends were 0 bases for V and 8 bases for J; bases not matched to a gene: 7. This CDR3 contains 15 residues. In germline, CDR1 is SGHKS, CDR2 YYEKEE (reference sequence). CDR3: CASSLDGQGGGGYTF. The CDR3 DNA sequence: TGTGCCAGCAGCTTGGATGGACAGGGGGGCGGGGGCTACACCTTC.

CDR3 bases: TGTGCCAGCAGTTTACGTGACAGTTTCTTCTATGGCTACACCTTC. Encoded protein: CASSLRDSFFYGYTF. V gene TRBV28 combines with J gene TRBJ1-2; a weak D match, TRBD1 (5 bases). The CDR3 extends over 15 amino acids. Germline CDR1 and CDR2: MDHEN and SYDVKM. V lost 2 bases to trimming and J lost 4 bases, with 14 bases between them.

This clone appeared once. DNA of the CDR3: TGTGCCAGCAGCGCGGCGGCAGGGCTCGATGGCTACACCTTC. Translation gives CASSAAAGLDGYTF. This rearrangement joins TRBV5-4 to TRBJ1-2, with TRBD1 as a possible D gene (5 bases). The CDR3 totals 14 residues. CDR1 and CDR2 (germline): SGHNT, YYREEE (reference sequence). Deletions cut 4 bases from V and 6 bases from J, with 16 bases between.

The chain carries TRBV11-3 and TRBJ2-7, with D unclear. CDR3 length equals 13 residues. V lost 1 base, J lost 3 bases, and 7 bases lay in between. Germline loops: CDR1 SGHNT, CDR2 YENEEA. CDR3 sequence: CASSLGPVYEQYF. CDR3 DNA: TGTGCCAGCAGCTTAGGGCCCGTCTACGAGCAGTACTTC.

The chain joins TRBV5-1 to TRBJ1-1; no reliable D call. The CDR3 runs 15 residues. Trimming left V 7 bases short and J 0 bases short, with 16 bases between. CDR1 SGHRS and CDR2 YFSETQ come from the germline V gene. The CDR3 DNA sequence: TGCGCCAGCGCCTCATGGGGAGCCATGAACACTGAAGCTTTCTTT. It encodes CASASWGAMNTEAFF. Using reference TRBV5-1 and TRBJ1-1 for the parts outside the CDR3, the full variable domain is KAGVTQTPRYLIKTRGQQVTLSCSPISGHRSVSWYQQTPGQGLQFLFEYFSETQRNKGNFPGRFSGRQFSNSRSEMNVSTLELGDSALYLCASASWGAMNTEAFFGQGTRLTVV.

The chain recombines TRBV5-6 with TRBJ1-1; perhaps TRBD1 as D (5 bases). This CDR3 spans 14 amino acids. Germline V CDR1 and CDR2: SGHDT, YYEEEE. V lost 0 bases, J lost 1 base, and 7 bases lay in between. Here the CDR3 reads CASSLAQGNTEAFF. For the CDR3, the DNA is TGTGCCAGCAGCTTGGCGCAGGGGAACACTGAAGCTTTCTTT.

The chain carries TRBV24-1 and TRBJ2-7, with D tentatively TRBD1 (5 bases). Germline loops: CDR1 KGHDR, CDR2 SFDVKD. The CDR3 has 14 amino acids. V lost 4 bases, J lost 2 bases, and 11 bases lay in between. The CDR3 bases are TGTGCCACCAGTGAACAGGTCTTCCCCTACGAGCAGTACTTC. It is translated as CATSEQVFPYEQYF.

J is TRBJ2-1 and V is TRBV7-2; TRBD2 aligns across 10 bases. V lost 0 bases and J lost 8; bases outside the gene matches: 7. Germline CDR1 reads SGHTA; CDR2 reads FQGNSA. The CDR3 has 16 residues. In DNA, the CDR3 is TGTGCCAGCAGCTTAGCGACGGCTAGCGGGGGCTATGAGCAGTTCTTC. Residues: CASSLATASGGYEQFF.

The chain is built from TRBV7-9 and TRBJ1-6, with 7 bases fitting TRBD1. With V trimmed by 2 bases and J by 9 bases, 1 base remained unmatched. This CDR3 region has 13 residues. CDR1 is SEHNR and CDR2 is FQNEAQ in the germline V gene (reference sequence). Here the CDR3 DNA reads TGTGCCAGCAGCTTAAACAGGGGTTCACCCCTCCACTTT. Amino acid sequence: CASSLNRGSPLHF.

The count of this clone is one. Here the CDR3 DNA reads TGTGCCAGTCAGACTAGCGCCCAGGGGGAGCAGTTCTTC. Protein product: CASQTSAQGEQFF. The rearrangement joins TRBV2 to TRBJ2-1; TRBD2 matches at 8 bases. CDR1 is SNHLY, CDR2 FYNNEI, per germline. V was pared by 9 bases and J by 10 bases, with 11 bases of the junction left unmatched. This CDR3 is 13 amino acids long.

The chain links TRBV29-1 to TRBJ2-5; 9 bases align to TRBD2. After removal of 3 bases from V and 1 base from J, the junction contained 12 bases not matched to a gene. From germline, CDR1 is SQVTM and CDR2 ANQGSEA. The CDR3 loop spans 17 amino acids. The CDR3 loop is CSVDQLGLAGSQETQYF. In DNA form, the CDR3 reads TGCAGCGTTGACCAGCTAGGGCTAGCGGGAAGCCAAGAGACCCAGTACTTC.

The chain recombines TRBV6-6 with TRBJ1-5; D remains ambiguous. CDR1 MNHNY and CDR2 SVGAGI come from the germline V gene (reference sequence). Trimming stripped 7 bases from V and 4 bases from J, with 14 bases between. There are 14 residues in the CDR3. The CDR3 region has the DNA TGTGCCAGCACCTCCTTCTACGGGAATCAGCCCCAGCATTTT. It codes for CASTSFYGNQPQHF.

The chain recombines TRBV2 with TRBJ1-4; D possibly corresponds to TRBD1 (5 bases). The CDR3 spans 17 residues. Germline loops: CDR1 SNHLY, CDR2 FYNNEI. Trimming cost V 6 bases and J 0 bases, with 17 bases left between them. CDR3 sequence reads: CASSQSQGLATNEKLFF. CDR3 DNA sequence: TGTGCCAGCAGCCAGTCCCAGGGACTAGCAACTAATGAAAAACTGTTTTTT.

The gene calls are TRBV6-4 and TRBJ2-2, with TRBD2 matching over 8 bases. Germline CDR1 reads MRHNA; CDR2 reads SNTAGT. CDR3 length equals 14 residues. The junction had 1 base not matched to a gene; V was cut back by 1 base and J by 6 bases. CDR3 in amino acids: CASSDYGGAGELFF. The CDR3 coding sequence is TGTGCCAGCAGTGACTACGGGGGGGCCGGGGAGCTGTTTTTT.

This clone was counted a single time. This sequence joins TRBV5-1 and TRBJ2-3, with TRBD2 as a possible D gene (6 bases). V lost 1 base and J 1 base, leaving 13 bases between the germline ends. CDR3 length: 16 amino acids. Germline CDR1 reads SGHRS; CDR2 reads YFSETQ. The CDR3 protein is CASSLLGEVGTDTQYF. The CDR3, as DNA: TGCGCCAGCAGCTTGCTAGGGGAGGTGGGCACAGATACGCAGTATTTT.

The chain carries TRBV4-3 and TRBJ2-2; TRBD1 might be the D (6 bases). Between the trimmed V and J ends, which lost 1 base and 5 bases, there was a span of 14 bases. The CDR3 contains 16 residues. CDR1 and CDR2 (germline): LGHNA, YSLEER. CDR3 protein: CASSQAPTGFTGELFF. CDR3 nucleotide sequence: TGCGCCAGCAGCCAAGCCCCGACAGGATTTACCGGGGAGCTGTTTTTT.

V is TRBV24-1 and J is TRBJ2-1; D possibly corresponds to TRBD2 (5 bases). There are 17 residues in the CDR3. Germline V gene data show CDR1 as KGHDR and CDR2 as SFDVKD. Trimming took 0 bases from V and 3 from J, leaving 14 bases between them. This CDR3 reads CATSDLQEGSGYNEQFF. The CDR3 DNA reads TGTGCCACCAGTGATTTGCAGGAAGGGAGCGGCTACAATGAGCAGTTCTTC.

The CDR3 spells CASSAGKIVQETQYF. For the CDR3, the DNA is TGTGCCAGCAGCGCCGGGAAGATTGTTCAAGAGACCCAGTACTTC. This sequence joins TRBV7-8 and TRBJ2-5; weak D call: TRBD2 (5 bases). The CDR3 is made up of 15 amino acids. The germline V and J ends were trimmed by 5 bases and 2 bases, with 15 bases remaining between them. CDR1 is SGHVS and CDR2 is FQNEAQ in the germline V gene.

This chain joins TRBV7-9 and TRBJ2-1, with a tentative D call TRBD2 (5 bases). The CDR3 length is 12 residues. Between the trimmed V and J ends, which lost 3 bases and 8 bases, there was a span of 8 bases. Germline CDR1 is SEHNR and CDR2 is FQNEAQ (reference sequence). The CDR3 sequence: CASSFVGDEQFF. The CDR3 nucleotides are TGTGCCAGCAGCTTCGTCGGGGATGAGCAGTTCTTC.

The rearrangement joins TRBV6-5 to TRBJ1-6; maybe TRBD1 (6 bases). Germline CDR1 reads MNHEY; CDR2 reads SVGAGI. V lost 4 bases to trimming and J lost 2 bases, with 9 bases between them. This CDR3 has 15 residues. DNA of the CDR3: TGTGCCAGCAGTTCCAGGGGAACCTATAATTCACCCCTCCACTTT. Translation: CASSSRGTYNSPLHF.

The gene calls are TRBV18 and TRBJ1-2; possible D gene TRBD1, 6 bases. This CDR3 is built from 13 residues. Per germline, CDR1 KGHSH and CDR2 LQKENI. The V and J ends lost 5 bases and 8 bases respectively, with 15 bases between them. The CDR3 is CASSSQGPGGYTF. CDR3 in DNA: TGTGCCAGCTCATCTCAGGGGCCCGGGGGCTACACCTTC.

This clone was observed a few times. The chain links TRBV2 to TRBJ2-2; weak D call: TRBD1 (5 bases). The CDR3 is 13 residues long. Germline V CDR1 and CDR2: SNHLY, FYNNEI. Trimming left V 6 bases short and J 1 base short, with 6 bases between. In DNA, the CDR3 is TGTGCCAGCAGAGACAGGAACACCGGGGAGCTGTTTTTT. It translates to CASRDRNTGELFF.

This clone was recorded once. The rearrangement joins TRBV5-1 to TRBJ2-7, with D possibly matching TRBD1 (5 bases). This CDR3 is built from 13 residues. CDR1 is SGHRS and CDR2 is YFSETQ in the germline V gene. With 1 base removed from V and 5 bases from J, the gap between germline ends came to 10 bases. The CDR3 region is CASSLPGFHEQYF. In DNA, the CDR3 is TGCGCCAGCAGCTTGCCAGGGTTCCACGAGCAGTACTTC.

The CDR3 loop is CASSQTAGRDGYTF. The CDR3 bases are TGTGCCAGCAGCCAAACCGCAGGGAGGGATGGCTACACCTTC. The V gene is TRBV7-3, the J gene TRBJ1-2, with TRBD1 as a possible D gene (5 bases). The CDR3 totals 14 residues. Germline values: CDR1 SGHTA, CDR2 FQGTGA. V was cut by 5 bases and J by 6 bases, with 16 bases left in between.